This is a list of T cell receptor beta chains from one sample in a study of graft-versus-host responses after intestinal transplantation. Method: immunoSEQ multiplex PCR; TCRdb's copy keeps in-frame clones and lacks some. Of 16,000 or so clones listed, 75% to 85% are singletons. This sample comprised ileum tissue, obtained about 80 weeks after intestinal transplantation. Receptor source: a human patient who received an intestinal transplant, so some T cells may come from the graft donor. CDR3s leave out the opening cysteine and the closing phenylalanine or tryptophan. The order of the fields is CDR3 protein, J gene, V gene, CDR3 length, D gene. A D gene is named only where the DNA matches it firmly.

cdr3_aa: ASSLDRGRTEAF; j_call: TRBJ1-1; v_call: TRBV5-1; cdr3_length: 12; d_call: TRBD1
cdr3_aa: AITPAGERRGYT; j_call: TRBJ1-2; v_call: TRBV10-3; cdr3_length: 12; d_call: .
cdr3_aa: ASSQDRRDREY; j_call: TRBJ2-7; v_call: TRBV4-1; cdr3_length: 11; d_call: .
cdr3_aa: ASSSSLEQY; j_call: TRBJ2-7; v_call: TRBV7-9; cdr3_length: 9; d_call: .
cdr3_aa: ASSRISGGAGETQY; j_call: TRBJ2-5; v_call: TRBV5-4; cdr3_length: 14; d_call: TRBD2
cdr3_aa: ASSQVDRLTEAF; j_call: TRBJ1-1; v_call: TRBV4-2; cdr3_length: 12; d_call: .
cdr3_aa: ASSLTRDREGETQY; j_call: TRBJ2-5; v_call: TRBV5-6; cdr3_length: 14; d_call: TRBD1
cdr3_aa: ASSPLAGVTEAF; j_call: TRBJ1-1; v_call: TRBV18; cdr3_length: 12; d_call: .
cdr3_aa: ASNPNLVGVNEQY; j_call: TRBJ2-7; v_call: TRBV2; cdr3_length: 13; d_call: .
cdr3_aa: ASSLGLYEQY; j_call: TRBJ2-7; v_call: TRBV5-6; cdr3_length: 10; d_call: .
cdr3_aa: ASSFGGSYEQY; j_call: .; v_call: TRBV28; cdr3_length: 11; d_call: .
cdr3_aa: ASSALQTQY; j_call: TRBJ2-5; v_call: TRBV6-5; cdr3_length: 9; d_call: .
cdr3_aa: ASSKGYPTSGGTQY; j_call: TRBJ2-5; v_call: TRBV21-1; cdr3_length: 14; d_call: .
cdr3_aa: ASSSSQDSLDYT; j_call: TRBJ1-2; v_call: TRBV5-1; cdr3_length: 12; d_call: .
cdr3_aa: ATSRDRKIQY; j_call: TRBJ2-5; v_call: TRBV15; cdr3_length: 10; d_call: .
cdr3_aa: ASSPLGPDFISPLH; j_call: TRBJ1-6; v_call: TRBV28; cdr3_length: 14; d_call: .
cdr3_aa: ASSETGGPSYNEQF; j_call: TRBJ2-1; v_call: TRBV9; cdr3_length: 14; d_call: TRBD1
cdr3_aa: ASSHVGQNTEAF; j_call: TRBJ1-1; v_call: TRBV4-2; cdr3_length: 12; d_call: .
cdr3_aa: ASRTGTGVGGGYT; j_call: TRBJ1-2; v_call: TRBV2; cdr3_length: 13; d_call: TRBD1
cdr3_aa: AIRGGESLISYEQY; j_call: TRBJ2-7; v_call: TRBV10-3; cdr3_length: 14; d_call: TRBD2
cdr3_aa: ASTSDRGRDYGYT; j_call: TRBJ1-2; v_call: TRBV2; cdr3_length: 13; d_call: TRBD1
cdr3_aa: ASSLVSGSTDTQY; j_call: TRBJ2-3; v_call: TRBV7-9; cdr3_length: 13; d_call: .
cdr3_aa: ASSYSTLPNTEAF; j_call: TRBJ1-1; v_call: TRBV6-5; cdr3_length: 13; d_call: .
cdr3_aa: ASSITSEAYNEQF; j_call: TRBJ2-1; v_call: TRBV5-1; cdr3_length: 13; d_call: TRBD2
cdr3_aa: ASSETATQTRGPWNEQF; j_call: TRBJ2-1; v_call: TRBV6-1; cdr3_length: 17; d_call: TRBD1
cdr3_aa: ASSQERLAAFTDTQY; j_call: TRBJ2-3; v_call: TRBV4-1; cdr3_length: 15; d_call: TRBD2
cdr3_aa: ASSLGGIQGTNEQF; j_call: TRBJ2-1; v_call: TRBV5-4; cdr3_length: 14; d_call: .
cdr3_aa: ASSLGGTNQPQH; j_call: TRBJ1-5; v_call: TRBV7-9; cdr3_length: 12; d_call: .
cdr3_aa: ASSDAGDTDTQY; j_call: TRBJ2-3; v_call: TRBV6-4; cdr3_length: 12; d_call: .
cdr3_aa: ASTSPSWGKDEQF; j_call: TRBJ2-1; v_call: TRBV5-4; cdr3_length: 13; d_call: .
cdr3_aa: ASSFGAGSRLNTEAF; j_call: TRBJ1-1; v_call: TRBV13; cdr3_length: 15; d_call: .
cdr3_aa: ASSFRWGLAIPDTQY; j_call: TRBJ2-3; v_call: TRBV4-1; cdr3_length: 15; d_call: .